This T cell receptor beta chain is from a study of T cell changes during pregnancy in multiple sclerosis. Only a few counts were recorded for this clone. The CDR3 runs to 16 residues. Trimming took off 4 bases at V and 6 bases at J, with 21 bases between the two ends. CDR1 is PRHDT, CDR2 FYEKMQ, per germline (reference sequence). Method: immunoSEQ multiplex PCR; TCRdb's copy keeps in-frame clones and lacks some. The sample lists over 55,000 clones, approximately 92% seen once, with approximately 3% in the top ten. The clonotype comes from a female donor in good health, enrolled as a control in a pregnancy study. The sample here was CD8+ T cells from peripheral blood mononuclear cells, taken in the third trimester of pregnancy. The chain employs TRBV13 and TRBJ1-2; D is ambiguous. In DNA, the CDR3 is TGTGCCAGCAGCTCCGACATCGACGGCCGGCAGGATGGCTACACCTTC. Protein sequence: CASSSDIDGRQDGYTF.